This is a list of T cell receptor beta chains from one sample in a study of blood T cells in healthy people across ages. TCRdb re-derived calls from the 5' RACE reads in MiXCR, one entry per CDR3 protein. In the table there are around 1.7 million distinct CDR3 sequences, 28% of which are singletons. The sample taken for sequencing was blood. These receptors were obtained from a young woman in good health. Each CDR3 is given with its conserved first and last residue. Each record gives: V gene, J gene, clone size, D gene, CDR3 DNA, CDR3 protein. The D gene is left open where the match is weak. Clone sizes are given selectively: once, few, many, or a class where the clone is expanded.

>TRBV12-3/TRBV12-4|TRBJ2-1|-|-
TGTGCCAGCAGTTTAAACCCGTTAGCTACCTACAATGAGCAGTTCTTC
CASSLNPLATYNEQFF
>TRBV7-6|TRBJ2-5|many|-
TGTGCCAGCAGCCCAAGGGTGGAGACCCAGTACTTC
CASSPRVETQYF
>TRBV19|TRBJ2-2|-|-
TGTGCCAGTAGTATGGAATTCCCCTCCGGGGAGCTGTTTTTT
CASSMEFPSGELFF
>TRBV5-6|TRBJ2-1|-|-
TGTGCCAGCAGCTTGGGAATGCGAGCCTACAATGAGCAGTTCTTC
CASSLGMRAYNEQFF
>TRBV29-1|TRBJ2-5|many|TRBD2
TGCAGCGTTATGCGGGGGAGGGAGACCCAGTACTTC
CSVMRGRETQYF
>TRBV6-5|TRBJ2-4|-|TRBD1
TGTGCCAGCTCAATGGGACAGGGGAACATTCAGTACTTC
CASSMGQGNIQYF
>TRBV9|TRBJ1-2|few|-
TGTGCCAGCAGCGGGGGCGGGGGACACATTTACGACTATGGCTACACCTTC
CASSGGGGHIYDYGYTF
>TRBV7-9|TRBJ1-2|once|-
TGTGCCAGCAGCTTACATGTGATATCAGCTAACTATGGCTACACCTTC
CASSLHVISANYGYTF
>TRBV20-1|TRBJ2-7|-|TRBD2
TGCAGTGGGCGACTAGCGGACTACGAGCAGTACTTC
CSGRLADYEQYF
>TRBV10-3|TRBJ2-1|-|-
TGTGTTATCAGTGAGTCGAACAATGTGCAGTTCTTC
CVISESNNVQFF
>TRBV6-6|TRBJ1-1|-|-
TGTGCCAGCAGTTACGGAATGGGGAACACTGAAGCTTTCTTT
CASSYGMGNTEAFF
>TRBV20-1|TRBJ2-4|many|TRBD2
TGCAGTGCTGGGCAGCCGGGACTAAAAAACATTCAGTACTTC
CSAGQPGLKNIQYF
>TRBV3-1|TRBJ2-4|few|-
TGTGCCAGCAGCCAAAGTGGGGGGTATGGTCTCTTCGTGTACTTC
CASSQSGGYGLFVYF
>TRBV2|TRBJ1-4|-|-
TGTGCCAGCAGTGGACAGCCTAATGAAAAACTGTTTTTT
CASSGQPNEKLFF
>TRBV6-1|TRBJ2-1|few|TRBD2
TGTGCCAGCAGGGAAAGACTAGCGGGGAAGCTCTACAATGAGCAGTTCTTC
CASRERLAGKLYNEQFF
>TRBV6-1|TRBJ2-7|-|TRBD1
TGTACCAGCAGTTGGGGACAGGGAGGCTACGAGCAGTACTTC
CTSSWGQGGYEQYF
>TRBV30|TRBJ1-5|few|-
TGTGCCTGGAGTGTTGGTGGGGACATTCAGCCCCAGCATTTT
CAWSVGGDIQPQHF
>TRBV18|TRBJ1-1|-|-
TGTGCCAGCTCACCTAAGGTCGGAGTATCGGGCACTGAAGCCTTCTTT
CASSPKVGVSGTEAFF
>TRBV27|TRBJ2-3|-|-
TGTGCCAGCAGTGCCGACAGGACCCCGGGGCAGTATTTT
CASSADRTPGQYF